Following are 21 T cell receptor beta chains from one sample sequenced in a study of T cells in women clearing cervical HPV infection. The assay was immunoSEQ multiplex PCR, and TCRdb's table has in-frame clones only and misses some. The record lists about 23,000 clones, of which the ten most abundant hold more than 8.5%. Material: blood buffy coat. These receptors were obtained from a woman aged 18-70 years with a cervical HPV16 infection that either progressed to CIN3+ or cleared (not recorded which).

In regard to this clone: The read ends 3 residues before the CDR3 terminus; that terminus is restored from the germline J gene. V and J are TRBV7-9 and TRBJ2-5; the D is unclear. CDR1 is SEHNR, CDR2 FQNEAQ, per germline (reference sequence). Deletions cut 3 bases from V and 5 bases from J, with 7 bases between. CDR3 length: 12 amino acids. The chain's CDR3 is CASSFSGETQYF. The DNA read from the CDR3 is TGTGCCAGCAGCTTCTCCGGGGAGACC.

Turning to this clone: The CDR3 is cut off 3 residues early in the read; its end comes from the germline J gene. V gene TRBV10-3 combines with J gene TRBJ2-3, with 11 positions matching TRBD2. CDR3 size: 14 residues. CDR1 is ENHRY and CDR2 is SYGVKD in the germline V gene. V lost 10 bases and J lost 2; bases outside the gene matches: 5. CDR3 DNA, as far as it was read: TGTGCCACCCGACTAGCGGGGAACACAGATACG. It encodes CATRLAGNTDT. The CDR3 in its entirety is CATRLAGNTDTQYF.

As concerns this clone: The CDR3 goes on 3 residues after the read ends, and that part is filled in from the germline J gene. The genes are TRBV11-3 and TRBJ2-2; no definite D call. This CDR3 spans 14 amino acids. Germline values: CDR1 SGHNT, CDR2 YENEEA. V was cut by 0 bases and J by 3 bases, with 5 bases left in between. CDR3 sequence: CASSLDSYTGELFF. The CDR3 bases that were read are TGTGCCAGCAGCTTAGATTCTTACACCGGGGAG.

Note on this clone: The read comes to an end 3 residues before the CDR3 does, leaving the germline J gene to fill in the end. The genes are TRBV7-9 and TRBJ1-2; no firm D call. Between the trimmed V and J ends, which lost 5 bases and 2 bases, there was a span of 9 bases. CDR3 length: 13 amino acids. Per germline, CDR1 SEHNR and CDR2 FQNEAQ (reference sequence). The chain's CDR3 is CASSPVINYGYTF. Incomplete CDR3 DNA: TGTGCCAGCAGCCCCGTTATCAACTATGGC.

Concerning this clone itself: The read falls 3 residues short of the CDR3 end, and the missing part is taken from the germline J gene. The rearrangement links TRBV7-6 to TRBJ2-7; 7 nucleotides line up with TRBD2. The V gene's germline CDR1 is SGHVS and CDR2 FNYEAQ. CDR3 length: 15 amino acids. V lost 1 base, J lost 0 bases, and 3 bases stayed unmatched. The CDR3 DNA, read in part, is TGTGCCAGCAGCTTAGAGGGGAGGGACTCCTACGAG. Translated: CASSLEGRDSYE. The CDR3, in full, reads CASSLEGRDSYEQYF.

To note about this clone: Coverage ceases 3 residues before the CDR3 finishes, and the germline J gene fills in the end. The chain combines TRBV2 with TRBJ1-5, with D maybe TRBD1 (5 bases). The V gene lost 4 bases and the J gene lost 5 bases, with 9 bases spanning the gap. Looked up from germline, CDR1 is SNHLY and CDR2 is FYNNEI. The CDR3 sequence is 13 residues long. The CDR3 is CASSGGLDQPQHF. The CDR3 bases that were read are TGTGCCAGCAGTGGGGGACTGGATCAGCCC.

Turning to this clone: The CDR3 is cut off 3 residues early in the read; its end comes from the germline J gene. The genes are TRBV20-1 and TRBJ1-2; no clear D gene. CDR1 and CDR2 (germline): DFQATT, SNEGSKA (reference sequence). The CDR3 contains 11 residues. The ends were cut back, 7 bases at V and 2 bases at J, with 8 bases in the middle. The CDR3 sequence: CSVRWNYGYTF. The sequenced CDR3 bases are TGCAGTGTCAGGTGGAACTATGGC.

With regard to this clone: The read terminates 3 residues ahead of where the CDR3 ends, so the germline J gene completes it. V is TRBV30 and J is TRBJ2-7; D is perhaps TRBD1 (6 bases). The CDR3 spans 13 residues. CDR1 is GTSNPN and CDR2 is SVGIG in the germline V gene (reference sequence). Deletions cut 5 bases from V and 6 bases from J, with 17 bases between. The CDR3 protein is CAWDNRDGGEQYF. CDR3 DNA, as far as it was read: TGTGCCTGGGATAACAGGGATGGCGGCGAG.

Regarding this clone: The CDR3 end lies 3 residues beyond the end of the read and is filled in from the germline J gene. The gene calls are TRBV19 and TRBJ2-1; D is unclear. With 5 bases removed from V and 4 bases from J, the gap between germline ends came to 9 bases. The CDR3 has 13 residues. Germline CDR1 and CDR2: LNHDA and SQIVND (reference sequence). Incomplete CDR3 DNA: TGTGCCAGTAGTTTCGGCGGATACAATGAG. Its translation: CASSFGGYNE. The entire CDR3 reads CASSFGGYNEQFF.

The CDR3 is CASTLASGSGELFF. The part of the CDR3 DNA that was read is TGCGCCAGCACTTTAGCTAGCGGGTCCGGGGAG. The chain employs TRBV5-1 and TRBJ2-2; TRBD2 matches 8 bases. The read is 3 residues too short to cover the CDR3 end, so that end is filled in from the germline J gene. V was pared by 6 bases and J by 6 bases, with 7 bases of the junction left unmatched. The CDR3 has 14 residues. Germline assignment: CDR1 SGHRS and CDR2 YFSETQ.

About this clone itself: With the read ending 3 residues before the CDR3 end, the germline J gene is used to fill in that end. V gene TRBV19 combines with J gene TRBJ1-2, with 10 bases aligning to TRBD1. Germline-derived CDR1 and CDR2 are LNHDA and SQIVND (reference sequence). CDR3 length: 14 amino acids. The trim removed 6 bases at V and 4 bases at J, leaving 5 bases unmatched. CDR3 in amino acids: CASSPRDRGYGYTF. The sequenced part of the CDR3 DNA is TGTGCCAGTAGCCCCCGGGACAGGGGCTATGGC.

With regard to this clone: The CDR3 is cut off 3 residues early in the read; its end comes from the germline J gene. V and J are TRBV4-1 and TRBJ2-5; 12 bases match TRBD2. Germline CDR1 is MGHRA and CDR2 is YSYEKL. CDR3 length: 16 residues. The J segment lost 2 bases and the V segment lost 1 base, leaving 2 bases of the junction unmatched. CDR3 protein: CASSQALAGGQETQYF. The DNA read from the CDR3 is TGCGCCAGCAGCCAAGCCCTAGCGGGAGGGCAAGAGACC.

This clone counts as medium-sized by frequency. Sequence at one end of the junction differs from germline and may be a read error. Sequencing ends 3 residues short of the CDR3 end; the germline J gene provides the rest. V usage is TRBV4-2 and J usage is TRBJ2-2; 9 bases are shared with TRBD1. From germline, CDR1 is LGHNA and CDR2 YNFKEQ. CDR3 length: 18 amino acids. The CDR3 DNA, read in part, is TGCGCCAGCAACCCCGGGACAGGGCCCAGATTGGGGGTCGGGGAG. It is translated as CASNPGTGPRLGVGE. The CDR3 reads in full as CASNPGTGPRLGVGELFF.

On this clone itself: Read data end 3 residues before the CDR3 end; the end is taken from the germline J gene. The rearrangement uses TRBV5-4 and TRBJ1-3; the D gene is possibly TRBD1 (5 bases). Germline CDR1 SGHNT, CDR2 YYREEE (reference sequence). V was shortened by 1 base and J by 4 bases, with 9 bases between the two germline ends. This CDR3 spans 14 amino acids. Incomplete CDR3 DNA: TGTGCCAGCAGCTTGTTGCAGGGCGGAAACACC. Translating it yields CASSLLQGGNT. The whole CDR3 sequence is CASSLLQGGNTIYF. Full variable domain (missing parts from reference TRBV5-4 and TRBJ1-3): ETGVTQSPTHLIKTRGQQVTLRCSSQSGHNTVSWYQQALGQGPQFIFQYYREEENGRGNFPPRFSGLQFPNYSSELNVNALELDDSALYLCASSLLQGGNTIYFGEGSWLTVV.

A remark on this clone: The CDR3 is cut off 3 residues early in the read; its end comes from the germline J gene. The J gene is TRBJ1-6, the V gene TRBV6-1; 7 positions agree with TRBD1. The germline CDR1 and CDR2 sequences are MNHNS and SASEGT. The CDR3 totals 15 residues. The V and J ends lost 2 bases and 7 bases, in that order; junction bases with no gene match: 5. The CDR3 protein is CASSEQGVPNSPLHF. The DNA read from the CDR3 is TGTGCCAGCAGTGAACAGGGGGTACCCAATTCACCC.

Comment on this clone: The read ends 3 residues before the CDR3 terminus; that terminus is restored from the germline J gene. The chain links TRBV29-1 to TRBJ1-2; TRBD1 agrees at 11 bases. Per germline, CDR1 SQVTM and CDR2 ANQGSEA. V lost 7 bases and J lost 3; bases outside the gene matches: 7. There are 14 residues in the CDR3. The CDR3 bases that were read are TGCAGCGCGGGACAGGGGGTCGGGGACTATGGC. This translates into CSAGQGVGDYG. The CDR3 in its entirety is CSAGQGVGDYGYTF. Looking up the rest from reference TRBV29-1 and TRBJ1-2 gives the full variable domain: SAVISQKPSRDICQRGTSLTIQCQVDSQVTMMFWYRQQPGQSLTLIATANQGSEATYESGFVIDKFPISRPNLTFSTLTVSNMSPEDSSIYLCSAGQGVGDYGYTFGSGTRLTVV.

Worth noting for this clone: The read terminates 3 residues ahead of where the CDR3 ends, so the germline J gene completes it. J is TRBJ2-3 and V is TRBV28; TRBD1 agrees at 9 bases. Trimming cost V 8 bases and J 3 bases; bases outside gene matches: 12. The length of the CDR3 is 16 residues. The germline V gene has CDR1 MDHEN and CDR2 SYDVKM. CDR3 DNA (partial): TGTGCCAGCGGACGGACGGGACAGGGACCGACAGATACG. The encoded protein is CASGRTGQGPTDT. The entire CDR3 protein is CASGRTGQGPTDTQYF.

Note on this clone: The DNA ends 3 residues before the CDR3 does, and the rest of the CDR3 is filled in from the germline J gene. The V and J genes are TRBV11-2 and TRBJ1-3; possible D gene TRBD1, 5 bases. The V end was cut by 6 bases, the J end by 2 bases, with 11 bases between. CDR3 length: 14 residues. Germline V gene lookup returns CDR1 SGHAT and CDR2 FQNNGV. The CDR3: CASRPDTAGNTIYF. The DNA read from the CDR3 is TGTGCCAGCAGACCGGACACAGCTGGAAACACC.

About this clone: The CDR3 end is not reached by the read, which stops 3 residues before it; the germline J gene fills it in. The chain couples TRBV7-9 to TRBJ2-2; TRBD1 agrees at 8 bases. CDR1 and CDR2 (germline): SEHNR, FQNEAQ (reference sequence). The CDR3 is 12 amino acids. CDR3 protein: CAGRQGNSPLFF. The sequenced part of the CDR3 DNA is TGTGCCGGCCGACAGGGGAATTCACCG.

As regards this clone: The read stops 3 residues short of the end of the CDR3; the missing end is completed from the germline J gene. J is TRBJ2-7 and V is TRBV2; the match to TRBD1 covers 12 bases. With V trimmed by 0 bases and J by 3 bases, 3 bases remained unmatched. Germline V gene data show CDR1 as SNHLY and CDR2 as FYNNEI. This CDR3 comprises 16 residues. Here the CDR3 reads CASSEAGQGANYEQYF. CDR3 DNA, as far as it was read: TGTGCCAGCAGTGAAGCGGGACAGGGGGCGAACTACGAG.

Comments on this clone: The read comes to an end 3 residues before the CDR3 does, leaving the germline J gene to fill in the end. V is TRBV5-6 and J is TRBJ1-2; 7 bases match TRBD1. Germline values: CDR1 SGHDT, CDR2 YYEEEE. The CDR3 runs 13 residues. The V gene end was trimmed by 5 bases and the J gene end by 4 bases; junction bases not matched to a gene: 5. CDR3 loop: CASRPGQFYGYTF. The DNA read from the CDR3 is TGTGCCAGCAGACCGGGACAGTTCTATGGC.